This T cell receptor (beta chain) was captured in a study of human T cells and chemical hapten exposure. Noted time point: pre-sensitization, week 0. Treatment of the sample: therapeutic diphenylcyclopropenone sensitization with weekly scalp DPC. The CDR3 has 15 residues. Trimming took 3 bases from V and 4 from J; bases not matched to a gene: 5. Per germline, CDR1 ENHRY and CDR2 SYGVKD. The study's library attached unique molecular identifiers to single cDNA molecules. TCRdb itself ran the RACE reads through MiXCR, one entry per CDR3 protein. The repertoire holds around 180,000 distinct CDR3 sequences, with around 30% as singletons. General study results and limits: Expanded TCRs were compared with controls, and the expanded TCRs formed significantly more large CDR3 similarity clusters. Donors had alopecia, so their immune response may differ from healthy people's. DPC sensitization left the count of TCRs above 1 in 1000 unchanged.

Note on this clonotype: Its target is unknown.

Sequenced material: whole blood, taken in connection with sensitization to the hapten diphenylcyclopropenone (DPC). The genes are TRBV10-3 and TRBJ2-3, with 9 positions matching TRBD1. The receptor was derived from a woman aged 25-40 years with alopecia areata. Some clones in this sample may be carry-over from other donors' samples. The CDR3 spells CAISDGTGRADTQYF. In DNA form, the CDR3 reads TGTGCCATCAGTGACGGGACAGGGAGGGCAGATACGCAGTATTTT.